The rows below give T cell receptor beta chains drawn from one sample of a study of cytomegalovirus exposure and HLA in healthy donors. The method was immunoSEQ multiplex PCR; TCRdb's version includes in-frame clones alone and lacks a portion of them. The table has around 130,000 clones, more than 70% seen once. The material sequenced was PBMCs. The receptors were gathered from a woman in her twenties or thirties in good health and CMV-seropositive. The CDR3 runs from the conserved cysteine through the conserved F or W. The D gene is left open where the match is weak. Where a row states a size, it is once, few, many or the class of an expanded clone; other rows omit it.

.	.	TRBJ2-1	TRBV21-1	CASRDYLGNEQFF	TGTGCCAGCAGGGACTACCTTGGGAATGAGCAGTTCTTC
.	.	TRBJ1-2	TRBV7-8	CASSLDSYGYTF	TGTGCCAGCAGCTTGGACAGCTATGGCTACACCTTC
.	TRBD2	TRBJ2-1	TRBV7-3	CASSLHPTSVVEQFF	TGTGCCAGCAGCCTCCACCCGACTAGCGTGGTTGAGCAGTTCTTC
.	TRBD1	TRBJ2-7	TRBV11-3	CASSTGQGGANEQYF	TGTGCCAGCAGCACAGGACAGGGGGGCGCGAACGAGCAGTACTTC
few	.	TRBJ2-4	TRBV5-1	CASSLDAGRGKNIQYF	TGCGCCAGCAGCTTGGATGCGGGCAGGGGTAAAAACATTCAGTACTTC
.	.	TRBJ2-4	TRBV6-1	CASSERTGNIQYF	TGTGCCAGCAGTGAAAGGACGGGGAACATTCAGTACTTC
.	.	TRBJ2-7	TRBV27	CASSLRGSAYEQYF	TGTGCCAGCAGCTTAAGGGGGTCAGCCTACGAGCAGTACTTC
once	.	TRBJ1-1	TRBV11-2	CASSSSDSGDTEAFF	TGTGCCAGCAGCTCATCGGACAGTGGAGACACTGAAGCTTTCTTT
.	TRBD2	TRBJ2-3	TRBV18	CASSPAQGGSYTQYF	TGTGCCAGCTCACCAGCCCAGGGAGGGAGCTATACGCAGTATTTT
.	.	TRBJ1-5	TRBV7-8	CASAPLGADSNQPQHF	TGTGCCAGCGCCCCCCTAGGGGCAGATAGCAATCAGCCCCAGCATTTT
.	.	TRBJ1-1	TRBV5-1	CASSWGPEDTEAFF	TGCGCCAGCAGCTGGGGGCCAGAGGACACTGAAGCTTTCTTT
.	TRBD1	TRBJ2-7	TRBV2	CASSEETGPYEQYF	TGTGCCAGCAGTGAAGAGACAGGGCCCTACGAGCAGTACTTC
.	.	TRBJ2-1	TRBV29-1	CMAGAYNEQFF	TGCATGGCGGGGGCGTACAATGAGCAGTTCTTC
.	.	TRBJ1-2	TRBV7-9	CASSFGGF	TGTGCCAGCAGCTTTGGGGGGTTC
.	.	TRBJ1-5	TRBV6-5	CASKESGGAHQPQHF	TGTGCCAGCAAAGAGAGTGGTGGGGCCCATCAGCCCCAGCATTTT
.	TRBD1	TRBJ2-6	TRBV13	CASSPTVGGQGKNSGANVLTF	TGTGCCAGCAGCCCTACCGTGGGGGGACAGGGAAAAAACTCTGGGGCCAACGTCCTGACTTTC
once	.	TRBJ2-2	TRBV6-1	CASRGNPNTGELFF	TGTGCCAGCAGGGGCAATCCGAACACCGGGGAGCTGTTTTTT
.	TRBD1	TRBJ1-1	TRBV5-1	CASSLGGTGNTEAFF	TGCGCCAGCAGCTTGGGGGGGACAGGGAACACTGAAGCTTTCTTT
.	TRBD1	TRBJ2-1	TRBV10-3	CAIQTGAAYNEQFF	TGTGCCATTCAAACAGGGGCGGCCTACAATGAGCAGTTCTTC
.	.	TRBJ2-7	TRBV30	CAWSLGHSSYEQYF	TGTGCCTGGAGTTTGGGACATAGCTCCTACGAGCAGTACTTC
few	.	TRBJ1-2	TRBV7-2	CASSLAANVGYTF	TGTGCCAGCAGCTTAGCAGCGAATGTGGGCTACACCTTC
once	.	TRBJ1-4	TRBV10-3	CATSSGTTGGKLFF	TGTGCCACCTCTTCCGGGACAACGGGTGGAAAACTGTTTTTT
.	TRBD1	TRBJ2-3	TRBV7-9	CASSFWTGPSTDTQYF	TGTGCCAGCAGCTTTTGGACAGGGCCTAGCACAGATACGCAGTATTTT
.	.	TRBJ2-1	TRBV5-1	CASSSVRGDQFF	TGCGCCAGCAGCTCCGTTCGCGGGGATCAGTTCTTC
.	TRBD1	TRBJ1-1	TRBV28	CASSQPGTENTEAFF	TGTGCCAGCAGTCAGCCGGGGACAGAGAACACTGAAGCTTTCTTT
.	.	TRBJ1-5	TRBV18	CASSPPDQPQHF	TGTGCCAGCTCACCACCCGATCAGCCCCAGCATTTT
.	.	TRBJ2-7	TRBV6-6	CASSDTGPYEQYF	TGTGCCAGCAGTGACACAGGACCCTACGAGCAGTACTTC
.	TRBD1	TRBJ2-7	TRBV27	CASSQTGGNSYEQYF	TGTGCCAGCAGTCAAACAGGGGGGAACTCCTACGAGCAGTACTTC
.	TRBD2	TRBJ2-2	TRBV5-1	CASSSPPGLPTGELFF	TGCGCCAGCAGCTCGCCCCCGGGACTACCCACCGGGGAGCTGTTTTTT